The next 5 T cell receptor beta chains were all read from a single sample in a study of early T cells in non-severe SARS-CoV-2 infection. TCRdb called the 5' RACE reads again in MiXCR, with one record for every CDR3 protein. The table lists about 43,000 distinct CDR3 sequences, about a tenth of them singletons, with about a tenth in the top ten. Sequenced sample: whole blood. These receptors originate from an adult who was a healthcare worker with PCR-confirmed SARS-CoV-2 infection or an uninfected control (not recorded which).

This clonotype was counted many times. The rearrangement joins TRBV5-1 to TRBJ1-1, with a weak D call TRBD1 (5 bases). This CDR3 has 14 residues. Trimming left V 3 bases short and J 1 base short, with 10 bases between. Germline CDR1 and CDR2: SGHRS and YFSETQ. CDR3 loop: CASSSGTANTEAFF. CDR3 DNA sequence: TGCGCCAGCAGCTCCGGGACGGCGAACACTGAAGCTTTCTTT. Combining the CDR3 with reference TRBV5-1 and TRBJ1-1 gives the whole variable domain KAGVTQTPRYLIKTRGQQVTLSCSPISGHRSVSWYQQTPGQGLQFLFEYFSETQRNKGNFPGRFSGRQFSNSRSEMNVSTLELGDSALYLCASSSGTANTEAFFGQGTRLTVV.

The CDR3 reads CASQVGANTEAFF. In nucleotides, the CDR3 is TGTGCCAGCCAGGTTGGGGCTAACACTGAAGCTTTCTTT. This chain connects TRBV19 to TRBJ1-1; a weak D match, TRBD1 (5 bases). Deletions cut 9 bases from V and 2 bases from J, with 13 bases between. The germline V gene has CDR1 LNHDA and CDR2 SQIVND (reference sequence). The length of the CDR3 is 13 residues.

The V gene is TRBV10-3, the J gene TRBJ2-3, with TRBD2 identical over 8 bases. The V segment lost 4 bases and the J segment 3 bases; nucleotides outside the gene matches: 3. The CDR3 is 14 amino acids. Per germline, CDR1 ENHRY and CDR2 SYGVKD. Written as DNA, the CDR3 is TGTGCCATCAGTGGCGGGGGGCGAACAGATACGCAGTATTTT. Its translation: CAISGGGRTDTQYF.

V and J are TRBV2 and TRBJ2-1; 11 bases map to TRBD2. CDR1 is SNHLY, CDR2 FYNNEI, per germline. The length of the CDR3 is 15 residues. The junction had 8 bases not matched to a gene; V was cut back by 7 bases and J by 6 bases. CDR3 amino acids: CASTLLAGEANEQFF. Here the CDR3 DNA reads TGTGCCAGCACCTTACTAGCGGGGGAGGCCAATGAGCAGTTCTTC.

This clonotype was seen ten or more times. The V call is TRBV6-2 or TRBV6-3, the J call TRBJ2-1; tentative D call: TRBD2 (6 bases). V dropped 3 bases and J dropped 6 bases, with 15 bases sitting between them. The CDR3 covers 15 residues. CDR1 and CDR2 from the germline V gene are MNHEY and SVGEGT. The CDR3 sequence: CASSYTFGGSNEQFF. CDR3 sequence (DNA): TGTGCCAGCAGTTATACTTTTGGGGGGTCCAATGAGCAGTTCTTC.